Listed below are T cell receptor beta chains from one sample, sequenced in a study of blood T cell repertoires in COVID-19. The data were produced by immunoSEQ multiplex PCR, yet TCRdb's version contains in-frame clones alone and is incomplete. Counted here are 50,000 to 65,000 clones, roughly 90% occurring once; the ten biggest clones make up about 3.4%. The sample was peripheral blood. Source of these receptors: a man between 45 and 60 years old with acute or convalescent COVID-19. Each CDR3 is given with its conserved first and last residue.

TRBV30	TRBJ1-1	CAWTLGQGAPRF
TRBV9	TRBJ2-1	CASSIQPLAEVYNEQFF
TRBV15	TRBJ2-1	CATLQTFGLAGGSSYNEQFF
TRBV24-1	TRBJ1-2	CATSDRADNSDGYTF
TRBV18	TRBJ1-2	CASSPGTGNGYTF
TRBV12-5	TRBJ2-2	CASGRPGGLTGELFF
TRBV2	TRBJ2-5	CASIGGTQETQYF
TRBV5-4	TRBJ1-5	CASSFQGLNQPQHF
TRBV28	TRBJ1-5	CASSLDRGGSNQPQHF
TRBV2	TRBJ1-2	CASSKDRNYGYTF
TRBV15	TRBJ2-7	CATSRPSSYEQYF
TRBV12-5	TRBJ2-3	CASGFTNLAGASTDTQYF
TRBV27	TRBJ1-1	CASSAPGQHTEAFF
TRBV7-9	TRBJ2-1	CASSFIDTYSYNEQFF
TRBV5-1	TRBJ1-1	CASSSVTRGEAFF
TRBV6-5	TRBJ1-6	CAGLRDYNSPLHF